This section outlines one T cell receptor beta chain sequence together with its context. Antigen: not known. CDR1 and CDR2 from the germline V gene are SGHVS and FQNEAQ. Trimming removed 5 bases from V and 8 bases from J; junction bases left unmatched: 10. This CDR3 contains 15 residues. The assay was immunoSEQ multiplex PCR, and TCRdb's table has in-frame clones only and misses some. The table lists 60,000 to 70,000 clones, 65% to 90% of them singletons, with less than 20% in the top ten. The sample originates from a study of T cell responses to AZD1222 COVID-19 vaccine. Overall study context: It was second doses at about 4 or about 12 weeks that were pooled.

Regarding the study as a whole: Clonal diversity was possibly underestimated; the donors were predominantly white British and more often female.

The chain carries TRBV7-8 and TRBJ1-4; 8 bases are a match to TRBD1. The sample was peripheral blood, taken on day 0 of AZD1222 vaccination. The TCR sequence derives from an adult in good health. Here the CDR3 reads CASSGSDRGREKLFF. In DNA, the CDR3 is TGTGCCAGCAGCGGATCCGACAGGGGTCGGGAAAAACTGTTTTTT.